Sequencing of this T cell receptor beta chain was carried out in a study of blood T cell repertoires in COVID-19. Study-wide background: Samples of COVID-19 (acute and convalescent) were obtained from the United States, Italy and Spain. T cells, B-cell-depleted T cells, or PBMCs provided the cDNA or gDNA that served as material.

Under the authors' procedure: Amplification of reference gene primers provided the estimated nucleated cell counts. Libraries were prepared by immunoSEQ multiplex PCR; TCRdb keeps only in-frame clonotypes and omits some of them. V, J and clone size are taken as reported in that table, and D and trimming were inferred from the DNA itself. Of about 160,000 clones in the sample, approximately 87% were seen once. This CDR3 has 12 amino acids. The trim removed 6 bases at V and 8 bases at J, leaving 7 bases unmatched. The germline V gene has CDR1 SNHLY and CDR2 FYNNEI. Sequenced sample: peripheral blood. The chain joins TRBV2 to TRBJ2-7, with TRBD1 matching 7 bases. The clonotype comes from a woman in her 70s with acute or convalescent COVID-19. The DNA for the CDR3 is TGTGCCAGCAGCACAGGGGCCCCACAGCAGTACTTC. It codes for CASSTGAPQQYF.